This section outlines one T cell receptor beta chain sequence together with its context. Its antigen is unidentified. UMIs bearing a 6-nucleotide sample barcode were added through template switching. Each CDR3 protein gets one entry in TCRdb, which reprocessed the 5' RACE reads and gives no DNA. Its clone listing holds around 450,000 distinct CDR3 sequences. This CDR3 comprises 15 residues. From germline, CDR1 is MNHNS and CDR2 SASEGT. The sample comes from a study of monozygotic twins with inflammatory bowel disease. Study results and limitations: IBD patients displayed reduced TCRbeta diversity (inverse Simpson) when set against healthy co-twins. Any single strong signal or clonotype tied to IBD lacked support. Among IBD patients, fewer clonotypes were shared with others than among healthy twins, especially with disease activity.

This chain connects TRBV6-1 to TRBJ2-2; the D gene TCRdb calls, TRBD1, cannot be checked with no DNA. Sequencing was performed on blood. The clonotype was recovered from a human donor with ulcerative colitis or Crohn's disease, or a healthy co-twin of an affected twin (not recorded which). The CDR3 spells CASSVGTTNTGELFF.